Below, 12 T cell receptor beta chains from the same sample are listed, as sequenced in a study of human T cells and chemical hapten exposure. TCRdb used MiXCR to reprocess the RACE reads, holding one entry per CDR3 protein. The table has 150,000 to 200,000 distinct CDR3 sequences, more than 12% seen once; the top ten hold 1.7%. As for time point: patch test 1, 2 weeks after DPC sensitization. Stated treatment: therapeutic diphenylcyclopropenone sensitization with weekly scalp DPC. Sequenced here: whole blood, sampled in connection with sensitization to the hapten diphenylcyclopropenone (DPC). These receptors were taken from a woman aged 30 to 39 with alopecia areata. Some clones in this sample may be carry-over from other donors' samples.

This clonotype was detected only a few times. This chain links TRBV14 with TRBJ1-6; 7 bases are a match to TRBD1. Germline V gives CDR1 SGHDN, CDR2 FVKESK. V was clipped by 4 bases and J by 12 bases; unmatched bases: 12. The CDR3 is 15 amino acids. CDR3 region: CASSPAGTALLPLHF. The CDR3 DNA follows: TGTGCCAGCAGCCCAGCCGGGACAGCACTTTTACCCCTCCACTTT.

The chain has TRBV20-1 and TRBJ2-3; TRBD1 might be the D (5 bases). V was pared by 2 bases and J by 6 bases, with 15 bases between. The CDR3 totals 14 residues. Germline V CDR1 and CDR2: DFQATT, SNEGSKA (reference sequence). CDR3 in DNA: TGCAGTGCTAGATTTCAGGGTGGGTCTGATACGCAGTATTTT. It codes for CSARFQGGSDTQYF.

The V gene is TRBV28, the J gene TRBJ2-7, with 13 bases lining up with TRBD2. The CDR3 has 14 residues. Germline values: CDR1 MDHEN, CDR2 SYDVKM. Trimming cost V 7 bases and J 3 bases; bases outside gene matches: 3. CDR3 sequence reads: CASTRLAGGYEQYF. The CDR3 region has the DNA TGTGCCAGCACCCGACTAGCGGGAGGCTACGAGCAGTACTTC.

In this sample, this clonotype turned up once. The DNA of the CDR3 is TGTGCCATCAGTGAAGGGACAGGGGGCATGAATAACTATGGCTACACCTTC. It translates to CAISEGTGGMNNYGYTF. This rearrangement joins TRBV10-3 to TRBJ1-2; TRBD1 matches 12 bases. With 3 bases clipped from V and 1 base from J, the junction kept 6 bases outside the gene matches. This CDR3 is built from 17 residues. Germline assignment: CDR1 ENHRY and CDR2 SYGVKD.

This clonotype appeared once. The chain combines TRBV20-1 with TRBJ1-5; perhaps TRBD1 as D (5 bases). This CDR3 is built from 13 residues. Trimming removed 3 bases from V and 3 bases from J, with 9 bases in between. Germline lookup yields CDR1 DFQATT and CDR2 SNEGSKA (reference sequence). The CDR3 nucleotides are TGCAGTGCTAGGCCCGGGGCCAATCAGCCCCAGCATTTT. Translating it yields CSARPGANQPQHF.

The V and J genes are TRBV18 and TRBJ2-5; the match to TRBD2 covers 7 bases. Germline assignment: CDR1 KGHSH and CDR2 LQKENI. This CDR3 spans 15 amino acids. The J segment lost 1 base and the V segment lost 4 bases, leaving 6 bases of the junction unmatched. The CDR3 nucleotides read TGTGCCAGCTCACGCTCGACTAGCCTCCAAGAGACCCAGTACTTC. Translated, it gives CASSRSTSLQETQYF.

This clonotype has only a few counts. J is TRBJ2-3 and V is TRBV3-1, with D uncertain. This CDR3 spans 12 amino acids. V was trimmed by 2 bases and J by 7 bases, leaving 7 bases between them. The germline V gene encodes CDR1 LGHDT and CDR2 YNNKEL (reference sequence). In DNA form, the CDR3 reads TGTGCCAGCAGCCAAAGTATCCATACGCAGTATTTT. Amino acid sequence: CASSQSIHTQYF.

This clonotype was counted a few times. This chain links TRBV19 with TRBJ1-5; D unresolved. The germline CDR1 and CDR2 sequences are LNHDA and SQIVND (reference sequence). CDR3 length: 15 residues. V shed 1 base and J shed 6 bases, with 13 bases lying between them. CDR3 nucleotide sequence: TGTGCCAGTAGTATAGGTGGGGTAATAGGTCAGCCCCAGCATTTT. Translated, it gives CASSIGGVIGQPQHF.

This clonotype was seen at least ten times. This sequence joins TRBV7-9 and TRBJ2-5; 7 bases agree with TRBD1. The CDR3 runs to 15 residues. Trimming cost V 5 bases and J 0 bases; bases outside gene matches: 6. Looked up from germline, CDR1 is SEHNR and CDR2 is FQNEAQ (reference sequence). The CDR3 DNA follows: TGTGCCAGCAGCCTCCGGGACAGATACCAAGAGACCCAGTACTTC. Its translation is CASSLRDRYQETQYF. Combining the CDR3 with reference TRBV7-9 and TRBJ2-5 gives the whole variable domain DTGVSQNPRHKITKRGQNVTFRCDPISEHNRLYWYRQTLGQGPEFLTYFQNEAQLEKSRLLSDRFSAERPKGSFSTLEIQRTEQGDSAMYLCASSLRDRYQETQYFGPGTRLLVL.

This clonotype was seen at least ten times. The gene calls are TRBV28 and TRBJ2-7; D might be TRBD1 (5 bases). Germline CDR1 MDHEN, CDR2 SYDVKM. This CDR3 region has 16 residues. V lost 5 bases, J lost 3 bases, and 20 bases lay in between. The CDR3 is CASSPTGPQGGYEQYF. CDR3 in DNA: TGTGCCAGCAGTCCTACCGGGCCCCAGGGTGGCTACGAGCAGTACTTC.

This clonotype was seen many times. The chain employs TRBV28 and TRBJ1-6; TRBD1 aligns across 7 bases. The CDR3 is 17 residues long. Germline CDR1 and CDR2: MDHEN and SYDVKM. The junction had 11 bases not matched to a gene; V was cut back by 3 bases and J by 6 bases. Here the CDR3 reads CASSFAPDRLINSPLHF. CDR3 bases: TGTGCCAGCAGTTTCGCCCCGGACAGGCTAATTAATTCACCCCTCCACTTT.

The chain links TRBV28 to TRBJ1-2, with D maybe TRBD1 (5 bases). V dropped 3 bases and J dropped 0 bases, with 11 bases sitting between them. Germline V gene data show CDR1 as MDHEN and CDR2 as SYDVKM. The CDR3 is 15 residues long. CDR3 amino acids: CASSLGGDTNYGYTF. CDR3 DNA sequence: TGTGCCAGCAGTTTGGGGGGAGACACTAACTATGGCTACACCTTC.